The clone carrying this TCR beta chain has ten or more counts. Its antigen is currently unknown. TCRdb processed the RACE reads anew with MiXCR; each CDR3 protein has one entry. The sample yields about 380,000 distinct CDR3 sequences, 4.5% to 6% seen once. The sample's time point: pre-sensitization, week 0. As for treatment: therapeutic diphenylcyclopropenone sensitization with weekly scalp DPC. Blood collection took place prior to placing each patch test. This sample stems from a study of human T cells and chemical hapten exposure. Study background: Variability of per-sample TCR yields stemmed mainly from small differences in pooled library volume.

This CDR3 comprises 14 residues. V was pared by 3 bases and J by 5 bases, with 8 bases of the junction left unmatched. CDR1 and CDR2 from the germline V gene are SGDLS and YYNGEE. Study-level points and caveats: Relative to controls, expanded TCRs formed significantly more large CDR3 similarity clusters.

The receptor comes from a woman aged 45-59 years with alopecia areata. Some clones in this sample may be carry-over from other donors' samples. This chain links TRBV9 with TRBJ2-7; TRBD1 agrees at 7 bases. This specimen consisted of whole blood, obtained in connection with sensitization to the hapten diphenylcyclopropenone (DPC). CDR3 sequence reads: CASSAETGRNEQYF. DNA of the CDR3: TGTGCCAGCAGCGCCGAGACAGGGCGGAACGAGCAGTACTTC.